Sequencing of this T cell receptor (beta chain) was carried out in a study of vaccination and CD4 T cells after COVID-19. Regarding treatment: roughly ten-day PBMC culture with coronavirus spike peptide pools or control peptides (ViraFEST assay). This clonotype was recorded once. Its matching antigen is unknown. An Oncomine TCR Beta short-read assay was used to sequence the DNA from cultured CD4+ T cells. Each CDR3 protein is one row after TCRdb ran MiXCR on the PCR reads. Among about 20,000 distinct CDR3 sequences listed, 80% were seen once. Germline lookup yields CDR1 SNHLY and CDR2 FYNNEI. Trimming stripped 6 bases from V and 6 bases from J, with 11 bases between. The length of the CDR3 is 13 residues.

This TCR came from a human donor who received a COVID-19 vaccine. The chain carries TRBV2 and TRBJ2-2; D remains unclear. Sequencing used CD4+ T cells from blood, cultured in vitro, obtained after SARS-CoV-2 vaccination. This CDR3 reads CASRVRRPGELFF. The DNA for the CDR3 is TGTGCCAGCAGGGTCAGAAGGCCCGGGGAGCTGTTTTTT.